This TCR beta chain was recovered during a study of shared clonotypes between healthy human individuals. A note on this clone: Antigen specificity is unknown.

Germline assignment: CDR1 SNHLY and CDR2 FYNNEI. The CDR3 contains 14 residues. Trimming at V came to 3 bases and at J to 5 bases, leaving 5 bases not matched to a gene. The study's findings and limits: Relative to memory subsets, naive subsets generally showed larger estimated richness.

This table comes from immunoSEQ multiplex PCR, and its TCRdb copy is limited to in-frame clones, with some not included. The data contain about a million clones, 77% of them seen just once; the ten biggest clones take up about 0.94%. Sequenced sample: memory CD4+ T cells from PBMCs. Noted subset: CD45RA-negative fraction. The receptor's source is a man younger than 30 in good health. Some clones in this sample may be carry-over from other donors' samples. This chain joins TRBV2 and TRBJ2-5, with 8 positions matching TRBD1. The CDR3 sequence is CASSDQGASETQYF. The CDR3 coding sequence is TGTGCCAGCAGTGATCAGGGGGCATCGGAGACCCAGTACTTC.